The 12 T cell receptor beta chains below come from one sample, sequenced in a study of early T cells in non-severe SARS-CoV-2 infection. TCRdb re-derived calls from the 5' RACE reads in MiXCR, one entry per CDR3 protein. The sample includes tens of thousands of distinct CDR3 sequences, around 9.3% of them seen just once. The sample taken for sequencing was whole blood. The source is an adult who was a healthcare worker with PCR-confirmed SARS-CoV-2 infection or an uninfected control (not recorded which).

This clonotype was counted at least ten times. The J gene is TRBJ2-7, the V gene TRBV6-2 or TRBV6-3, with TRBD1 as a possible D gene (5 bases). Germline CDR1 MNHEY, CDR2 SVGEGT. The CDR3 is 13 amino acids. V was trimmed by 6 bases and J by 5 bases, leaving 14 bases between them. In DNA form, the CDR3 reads TGTGCCAGCAGACCCCAGGGTCCCCACGAGCAGTACTTC. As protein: CASRPQGPHEQYF.

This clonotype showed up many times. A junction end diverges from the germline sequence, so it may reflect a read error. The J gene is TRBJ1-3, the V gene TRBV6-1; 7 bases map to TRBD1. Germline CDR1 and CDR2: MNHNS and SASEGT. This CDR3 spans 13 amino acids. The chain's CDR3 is CAINRGSENTIYF. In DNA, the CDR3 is TGTGCCATCAACAGGGGCTCTGAAAACACCATATATTTT.

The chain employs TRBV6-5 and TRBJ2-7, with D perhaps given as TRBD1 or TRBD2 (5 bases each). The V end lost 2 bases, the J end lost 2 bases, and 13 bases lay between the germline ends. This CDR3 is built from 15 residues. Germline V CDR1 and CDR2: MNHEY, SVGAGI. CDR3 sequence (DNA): TGTGCCAGCAGTTACCCCGGGACCGAAACCTACGAGCAGTACTTC. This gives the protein CASSYPGTETYEQYF.

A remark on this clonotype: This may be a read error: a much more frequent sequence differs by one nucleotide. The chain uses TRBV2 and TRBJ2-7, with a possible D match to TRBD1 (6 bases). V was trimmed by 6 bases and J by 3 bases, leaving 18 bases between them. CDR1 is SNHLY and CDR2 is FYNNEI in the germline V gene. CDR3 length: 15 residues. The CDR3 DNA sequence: TGTGCCAGCAGCACATTCACGGGGACATTCTACGAGCAGTACTTC. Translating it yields CASSTFTGTFYEQYF.

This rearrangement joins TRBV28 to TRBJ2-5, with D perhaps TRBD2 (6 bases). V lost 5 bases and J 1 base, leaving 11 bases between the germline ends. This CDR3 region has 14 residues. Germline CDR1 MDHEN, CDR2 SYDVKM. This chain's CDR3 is CASSVTRAQETQYF. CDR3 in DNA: TGTGCCAGCAGTGTGACTAGGGCCCAAGAGACCCAGTACTTC.

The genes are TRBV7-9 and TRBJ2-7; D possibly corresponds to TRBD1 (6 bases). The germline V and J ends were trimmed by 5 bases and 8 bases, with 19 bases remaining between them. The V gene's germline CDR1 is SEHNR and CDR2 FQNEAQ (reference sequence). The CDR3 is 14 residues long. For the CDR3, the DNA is TGTGCCAGCAGCCTCCGACAGGTTCCCACGAAGCAGTACTTC. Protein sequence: CASSLRQVPTKQYF.

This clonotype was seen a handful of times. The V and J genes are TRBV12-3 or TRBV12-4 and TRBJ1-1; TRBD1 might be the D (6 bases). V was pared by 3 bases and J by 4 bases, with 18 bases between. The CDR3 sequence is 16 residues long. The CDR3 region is CASSFLQGMGGTEAFF. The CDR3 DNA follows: TGTGCCAGCAGTTTTCTACAGGGTATGGGAGGCACTGAAGCTTTCTTT.

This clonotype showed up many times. CDR3 nucleotides: TGTGCCAGCTCACGCGAGGGCGGGCTCTACGAGCAGTACTTC. Its protein product is CASSREGGLYEQYF. This chain links TRBV18 with TRBJ2-7; tentatively, D is TRBD2 (5 bases). This CDR3 has 14 residues. Trimming pared 4 bases from V and 3 bases from J, leaving 13 bases between. Germline loops: CDR1 KGHSH, CDR2 LQKENI.

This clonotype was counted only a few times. This CDR3 reads CSAPETGAYEQYF. DNA for the CDR3: TGCAGTGCTCCGGAGACTGGTGCCTACGAGCAGTACTTC. The V call is TRBV20-1, the J call TRBJ2-7, with unresolved D. CDR3 length: 13 amino acids. Trimming pared 5 bases from V and 2 bases from J, leaving 13 bases between. In germline, CDR1 is DFQATT, CDR2 SNEGSKA (reference sequence).

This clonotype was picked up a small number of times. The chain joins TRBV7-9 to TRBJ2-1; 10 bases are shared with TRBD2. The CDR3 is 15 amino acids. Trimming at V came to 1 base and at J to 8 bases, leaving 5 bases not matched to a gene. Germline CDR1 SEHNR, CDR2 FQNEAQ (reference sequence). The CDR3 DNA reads TGTGCCAGCAGCTTAGAAGTGACTAGCGGGTATGAGCAGTTCTTC. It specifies CASSLEVTSGYEQFF.

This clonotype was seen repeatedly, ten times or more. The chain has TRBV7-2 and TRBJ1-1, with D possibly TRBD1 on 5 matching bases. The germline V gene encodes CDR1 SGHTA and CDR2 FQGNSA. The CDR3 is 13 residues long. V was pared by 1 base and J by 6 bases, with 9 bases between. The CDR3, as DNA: TGTGCCAGCAGCTTAGGAGGGGATTCTGAAGCTTTCTTT. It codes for CASSLGGDSEAFF.

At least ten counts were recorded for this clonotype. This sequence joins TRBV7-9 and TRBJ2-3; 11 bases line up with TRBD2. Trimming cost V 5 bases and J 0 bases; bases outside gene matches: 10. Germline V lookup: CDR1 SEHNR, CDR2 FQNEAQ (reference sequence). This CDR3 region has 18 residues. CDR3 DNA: TGTGCCAGCAGCCGAGGGACTAGCGGCCCACTTAGCACAGATACGCAGTATTTT. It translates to CASSRGTSGPLSTDTQYF.